This record concerns one T cell receptor beta chain sequence. Once extracted for a subset, genomic DNA was divided evenly among several immunoSEQ plates. Clones were sequenced by immunoSEQ multiplex PCR, and TCRdb holds only the in-frame ones, with some missing. The data hold about 980,000 clones, with 70% to 85% observed a single time. The data originate from a study of shared clonotypes between healthy human individuals. Germline V gene data show CDR1 as SQVTM and CDR2 as ANQGSEA. The CDR3 extends over 13 amino acids. The V gene lost 4 bases and the J gene lost 3 bases, with 12 bases spanning the gap.

What was sequenced was memory CD4+ T cells sorted from blood. Subset in this sample: CD45RA-negative fraction. The source is a man aged 18 to 30 in good health. The chain carries TRBV29-1 and TRBJ1-2; D may be TRBD1 (5 bases). As DNA, the CDR3 is TGCAGCGTTGGGTCCAGGGTAGACTATGGCTACACCTTC. Its protein product is CSVGSRVDYGYTF.